Detailed here is one TCR beta chain. The antigen is unknown. This specimen comes from a study of CD8 T cells in ankylosing spondylitis. Overall study findings and caveats: Blood of patients with ankylosing spondylitis appeared to be characterized by a TCR beta motif of eight highly homologous variants.

TCRdb reanalysed the 5' RACE reads using MiXCR and keeps one entry per CDR3 protein. Among 220,000 or so distinct CDR3 sequences, approximately 16% were seen once, and the ten largest hold approximately 42%. Trimming removed 4 bases from V and 5 bases from J, with 18 bases in between. Germline V lookup: CDR1 LGHNA, CDR2 YNFKEQ. The CDR3 sequence is 16 residues long. This TCR was sampled from a male donor with ankylosing spondylitis. The V gene is TRBV4-2, the J gene TRBJ2-1, with D perhaps TRBD2 (7 bases). The sequenced sample was blood, either unsorted or a sorted T cell fraction (not recorded which). CDR3 residues: CASSPIWRGPNNEQFF. CDR3 coding DNA: TGTGCCAGCAGCCCCATATGGCGGGGGCCGAACAATGAGCAGTTCTTC.